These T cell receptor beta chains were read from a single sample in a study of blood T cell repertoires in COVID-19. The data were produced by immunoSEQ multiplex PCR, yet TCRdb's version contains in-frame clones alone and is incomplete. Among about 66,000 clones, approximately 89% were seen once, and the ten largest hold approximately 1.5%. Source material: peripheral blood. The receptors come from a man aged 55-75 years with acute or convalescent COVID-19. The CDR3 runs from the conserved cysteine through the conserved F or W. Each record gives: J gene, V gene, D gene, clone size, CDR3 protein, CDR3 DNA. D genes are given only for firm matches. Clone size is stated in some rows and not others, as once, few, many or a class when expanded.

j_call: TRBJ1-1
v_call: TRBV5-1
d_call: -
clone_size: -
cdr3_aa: CASSLGTTNTEAFF
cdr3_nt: TGCGCCAGCAGCTTAGGGACAACCAACACTGAAGCTTTCTTT

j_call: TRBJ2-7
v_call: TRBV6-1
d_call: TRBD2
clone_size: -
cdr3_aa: CASSEGTSGAYEQYF
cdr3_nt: TGTGCCAGCAGTGAAGGGACTAGCGGGGCCTACGAGCAGTACTTC

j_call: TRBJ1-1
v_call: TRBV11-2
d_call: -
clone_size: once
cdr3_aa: CASSPARVAMNTEAFF
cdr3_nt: TGTGCCAGCAGCCCCGCCCGGGTAGCAATGAACACTGAAGCTTTCTTT

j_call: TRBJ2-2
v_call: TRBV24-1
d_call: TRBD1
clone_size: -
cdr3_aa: CATQRKGATNTGELFF
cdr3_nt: TGTGCCACGCAAAGGAAGGGGGCTACGAACACCGGGGAGCTGTTTTTT

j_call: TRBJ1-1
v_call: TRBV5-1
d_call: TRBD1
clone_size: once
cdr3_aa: CASQGQMNTEAFF
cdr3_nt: TGCGCCAGCCAGGGACAGATGAACACTGAAGCTTTCTTT

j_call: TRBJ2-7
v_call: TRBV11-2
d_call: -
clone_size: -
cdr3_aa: CASSLVGDYEQYF
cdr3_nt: TGTGCCAGCAGCTTAGTAGGGGACTACGAGCAGTACTTC

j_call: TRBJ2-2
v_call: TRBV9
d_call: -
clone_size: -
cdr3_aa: CASSIRTATGELFF
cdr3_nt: TGTGCCAGCAGCATCAGGACAGCTACCGGGGAGCTGTTTTTT

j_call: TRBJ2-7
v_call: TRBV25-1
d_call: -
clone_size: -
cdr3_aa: CASSSYEQYF
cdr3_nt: TGTGCCAGCAGTTCGTACGAGCAGTACTTC

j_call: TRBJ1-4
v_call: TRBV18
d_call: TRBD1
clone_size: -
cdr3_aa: CASSLIQGAGEKLFF
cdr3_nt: TGTGCCAGCTCACTAATACAGGGGGCTGGAGAAAAACTGTTTTTT

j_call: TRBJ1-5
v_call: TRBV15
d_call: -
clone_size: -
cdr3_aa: CATSRDSRGQENQPQHF
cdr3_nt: TGTGCCACCAGCAGAGATAGTAGGGGACAAGAAAATCAGCCCCAGCATTTT

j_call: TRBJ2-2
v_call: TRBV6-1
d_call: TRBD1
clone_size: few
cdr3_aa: CASSEQGAGELFF
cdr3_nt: TGTGCCAGCAGTGAACAGGGGGCGGGGGAGCTGTTTTTT

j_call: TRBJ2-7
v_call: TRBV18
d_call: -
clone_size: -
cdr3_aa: CASSAVVQVNHEQYF
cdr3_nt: TGTGCCAGCTCAGCCGTCGTACAGGTTAACCACGAGCAGTACTTC